The present entry profiles one T cell receptor beta chain with its context. This sample is drawn from a study of blood T cell repertoires in COVID-19. Overall study context: The United States, Italy and Spain provided the acute and convalescent COVID-19 samples. The analysed material was cDNA or gDNA that came from T cells, B-cell-depleted T cells, or PBMCs.

In the original processing: Estimation of nucleated cell counts relied on the amplification of reference gene primers. Libraries were prepared by immunoSEQ multiplex PCR; TCRdb keeps only in-frame clonotypes and omits some of them. V, J and clone size were drawn from that table, and D and trimming were deduced from the DNA. The sample records around 160,000 clones, over 75% being singletons. Those enrolled in Seattle joined during active infection and were followed longitudinally afterward. This receptor was identified in a woman aged 60-75 years with COVID-19, enrolled during active disease. The sample consisted of peripheral blood.

As DNA, the CDR3 is TGTGCCAGCAGTTACCCGGACAGTAACACTGAAGCTTTCTTT. Amino acids: CASSYPDSNTEAFF. This chain links TRBV6-2 or TRBV6-3 with TRBJ1-1; D perhaps matches TRBD1 (6 bases). V was shortened by 2 bases and J by 2 bases, with 9 bases between the two germline ends. Looked up from germline, CDR1 is MNHEY and CDR2 is SVGEGT. The CDR3 spans 14 residues.